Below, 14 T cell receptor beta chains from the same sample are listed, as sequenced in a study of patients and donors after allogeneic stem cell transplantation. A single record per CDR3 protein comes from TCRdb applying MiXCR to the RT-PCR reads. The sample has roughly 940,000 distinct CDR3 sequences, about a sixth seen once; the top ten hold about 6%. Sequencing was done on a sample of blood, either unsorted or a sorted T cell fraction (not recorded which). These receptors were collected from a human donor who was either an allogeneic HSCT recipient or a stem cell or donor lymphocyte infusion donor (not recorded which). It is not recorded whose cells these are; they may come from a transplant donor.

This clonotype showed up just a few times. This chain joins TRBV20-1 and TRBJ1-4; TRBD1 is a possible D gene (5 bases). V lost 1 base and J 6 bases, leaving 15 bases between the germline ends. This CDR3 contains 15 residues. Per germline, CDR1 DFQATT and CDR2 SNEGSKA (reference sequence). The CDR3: CSARAPGRGHEKLFF. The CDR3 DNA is TGCAGTGCTAGAGCTCCGGGACGGGGCCATGAAAAACTGTTTTTT.

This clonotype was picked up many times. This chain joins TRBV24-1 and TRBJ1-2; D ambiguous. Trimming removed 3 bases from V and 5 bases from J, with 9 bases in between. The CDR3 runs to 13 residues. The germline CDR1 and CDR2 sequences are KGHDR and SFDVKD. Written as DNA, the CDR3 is TGTGCCACCAGTGATGGCGGGGTTTATGGCTACACCTTC. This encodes CATSDGGVYGYTF.

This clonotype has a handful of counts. The CDR3 bases are TGTGCCAGCAGCTTAGGGGCCGGGACAGGTCCGTTCAATGAGCAGTTCTTC. It codes for CASSLGAGTGPFNEQFF. The chain links TRBV11-3 to TRBJ2-1; TRBD1 matches at 8 bases. This CDR3 contains 17 residues. Per the germline V gene, CDR1 is SGHNT and CDR2 is YENEEA. Trimming cost V 1 base and J 6 bases; bases outside gene matches: 11.

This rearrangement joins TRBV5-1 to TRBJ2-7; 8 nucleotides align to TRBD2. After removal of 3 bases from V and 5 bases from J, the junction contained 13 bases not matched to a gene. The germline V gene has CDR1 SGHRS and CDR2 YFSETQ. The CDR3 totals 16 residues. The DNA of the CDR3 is TGCGCCAGCAGCTCGCGGAGGGGGACTAGAAGAAACGAGCAGTACTTC. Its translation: CASSSRRGTRRNEQYF.

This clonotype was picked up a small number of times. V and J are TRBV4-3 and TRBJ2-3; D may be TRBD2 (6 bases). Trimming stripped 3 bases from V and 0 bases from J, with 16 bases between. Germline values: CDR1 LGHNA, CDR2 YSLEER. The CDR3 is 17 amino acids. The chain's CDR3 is CASSQGTGRISTDTQYF. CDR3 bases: TGCGCCAGCAGCCAGGGGACTGGACGGATTAGCACAGATACGCAGTATTTT.

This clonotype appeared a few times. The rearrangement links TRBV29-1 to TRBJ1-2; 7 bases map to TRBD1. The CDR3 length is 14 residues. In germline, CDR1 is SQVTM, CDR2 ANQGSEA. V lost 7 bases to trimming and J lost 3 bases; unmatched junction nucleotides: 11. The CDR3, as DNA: TGCAGCGCCCGGCCAAGGGGGCATCACTATGGCTACACCTTC. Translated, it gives CSARPRGHHYGYTF.

The DNA of the CDR3 is TGTGCCAGCAGTCCGCTACAGGGGGCGTTTCTTGGCTACACCTTC. Residues: CASSPLQGAFLGYTF. The rearrangement links TRBV6-1 to TRBJ1-2; 9 bases map to TRBD1. The CDR3 totals 15 residues. With V trimmed by 5 bases and J by 7 bases, 11 bases remained unmatched. In germline, CDR1 is MNHNS, CDR2 SASEGT.

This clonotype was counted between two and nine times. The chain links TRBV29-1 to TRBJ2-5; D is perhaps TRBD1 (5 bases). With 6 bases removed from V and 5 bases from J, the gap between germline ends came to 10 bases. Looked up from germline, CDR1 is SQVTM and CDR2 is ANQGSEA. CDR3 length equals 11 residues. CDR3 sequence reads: CSVEQEETQYF. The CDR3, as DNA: TGCAGCGTGGAACAGGAGGAGACCCAGTACTTC.

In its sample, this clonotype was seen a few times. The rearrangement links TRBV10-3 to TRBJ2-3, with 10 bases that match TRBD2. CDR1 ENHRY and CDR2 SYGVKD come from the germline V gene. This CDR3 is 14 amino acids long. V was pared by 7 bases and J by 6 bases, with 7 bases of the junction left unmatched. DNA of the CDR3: TGTGCCATCAAGCAGCGGGAGGGCCCGGATACGCAGTATTTT. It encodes CAIKQREGPDTQYF.

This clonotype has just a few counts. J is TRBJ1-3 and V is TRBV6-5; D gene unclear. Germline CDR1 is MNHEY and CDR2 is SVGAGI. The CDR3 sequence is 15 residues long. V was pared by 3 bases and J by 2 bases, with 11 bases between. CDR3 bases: TGTGCCAGCAGTTATGCCGGGAGCCCTGGAAACACCATATATTTT. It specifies CASSYAGSPGNTIYF.

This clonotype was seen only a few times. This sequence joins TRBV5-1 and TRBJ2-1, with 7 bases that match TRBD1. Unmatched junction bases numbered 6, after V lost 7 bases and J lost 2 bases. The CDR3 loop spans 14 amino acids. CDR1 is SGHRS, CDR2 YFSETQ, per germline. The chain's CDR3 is CASGNRGTYNEQFF. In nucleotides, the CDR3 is TGCGCCAGCGGGAACAGGGGTACCTACAATGAGCAGTTCTTC.

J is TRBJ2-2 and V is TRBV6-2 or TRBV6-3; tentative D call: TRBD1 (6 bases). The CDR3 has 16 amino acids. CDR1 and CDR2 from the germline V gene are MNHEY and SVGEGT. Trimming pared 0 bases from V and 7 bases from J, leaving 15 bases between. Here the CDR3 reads CASSYSGQGRGGELFF. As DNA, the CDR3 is TGTGCCAGCAGTTACTCTGGCCAGGGGCGCGGCGGGGAGCTGTTTTTT.

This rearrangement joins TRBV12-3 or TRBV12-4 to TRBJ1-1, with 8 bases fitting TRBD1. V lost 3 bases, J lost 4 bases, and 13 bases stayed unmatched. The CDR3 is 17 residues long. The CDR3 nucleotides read TGTGCCAGCAGTTTCTCAGGGGGCGCGGGATGGGCCACTGAAGCTTTCTTT. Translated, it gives CASSFSGGAGWATEAFF.

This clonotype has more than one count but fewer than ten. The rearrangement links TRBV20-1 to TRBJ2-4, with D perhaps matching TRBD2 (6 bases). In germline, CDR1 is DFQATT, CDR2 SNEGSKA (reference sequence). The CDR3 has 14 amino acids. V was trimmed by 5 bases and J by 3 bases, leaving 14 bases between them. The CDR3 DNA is TGCAGTGCTCCCTTCCAGGGACTCAAAAACATTCAGTACTTC. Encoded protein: CSAPFQGLKNIQYF.